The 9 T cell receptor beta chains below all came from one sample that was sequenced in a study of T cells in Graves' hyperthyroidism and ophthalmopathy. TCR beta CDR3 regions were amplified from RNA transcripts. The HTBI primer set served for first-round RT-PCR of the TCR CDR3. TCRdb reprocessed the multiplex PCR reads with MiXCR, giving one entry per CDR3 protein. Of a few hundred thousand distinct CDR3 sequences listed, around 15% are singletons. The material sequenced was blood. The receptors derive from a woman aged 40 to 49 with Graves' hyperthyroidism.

The CDR3 DNA follows: TGCGCCAGCAGCTTGGGTCAGCTTGGCACTGAAGCTTTCTTT. The encoded protein is CASSLGQLGTEAFF. The gene calls are TRBV5-1 and TRBJ1-1; D is ambiguous. The germline gives CDR1 SGHRS, CDR2 YFSETQ. V was shortened by 0 bases and J by 4 bases, with 10 bases between the two germline ends. There are 14 residues in the CDR3.

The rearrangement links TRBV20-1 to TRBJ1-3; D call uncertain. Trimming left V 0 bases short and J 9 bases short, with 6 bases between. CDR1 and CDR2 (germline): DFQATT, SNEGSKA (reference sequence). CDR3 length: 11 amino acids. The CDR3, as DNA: TGCAGTGCTAGAGATTACAGCACCATATATTTT. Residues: CSARDYSTIYF.

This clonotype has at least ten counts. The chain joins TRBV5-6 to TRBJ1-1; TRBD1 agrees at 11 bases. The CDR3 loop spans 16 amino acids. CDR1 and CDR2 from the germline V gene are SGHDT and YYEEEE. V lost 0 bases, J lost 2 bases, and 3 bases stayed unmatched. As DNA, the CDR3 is TGTGCCAGCAGCTTGGTTAGGACAGGGGGCAACACTGAAGCTTTCTTT. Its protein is CASSLVRTGGNTEAFF.

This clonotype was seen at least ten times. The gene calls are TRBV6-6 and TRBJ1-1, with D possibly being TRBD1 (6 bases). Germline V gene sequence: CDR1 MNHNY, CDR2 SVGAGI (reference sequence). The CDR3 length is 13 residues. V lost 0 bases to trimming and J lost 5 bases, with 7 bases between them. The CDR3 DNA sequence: TGTGCCAGCAGTTACTCGACAGGAACTGAAGCTTTCTTT. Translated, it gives CASSYSTGTEAFF.

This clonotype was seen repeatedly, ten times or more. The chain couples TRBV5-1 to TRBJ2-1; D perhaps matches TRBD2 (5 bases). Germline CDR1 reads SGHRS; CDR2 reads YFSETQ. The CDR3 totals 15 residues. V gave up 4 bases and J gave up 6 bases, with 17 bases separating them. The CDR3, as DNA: TGCGCCAGCAGCACGGGATTCGAAAGGGTCAATGAGCAGTTCTTC. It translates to CASSTGFERVNEQFF.

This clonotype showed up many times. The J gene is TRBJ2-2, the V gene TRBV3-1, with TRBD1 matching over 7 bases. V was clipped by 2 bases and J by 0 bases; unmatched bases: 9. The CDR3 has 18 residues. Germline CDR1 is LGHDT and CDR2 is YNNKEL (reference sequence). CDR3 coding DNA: TGTGCCAGCAGCCAAATCGCATGGGGGACAGCGAACACCGGGGAGCTGTTTTTT. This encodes CASSQIAWGTANTGELFF.

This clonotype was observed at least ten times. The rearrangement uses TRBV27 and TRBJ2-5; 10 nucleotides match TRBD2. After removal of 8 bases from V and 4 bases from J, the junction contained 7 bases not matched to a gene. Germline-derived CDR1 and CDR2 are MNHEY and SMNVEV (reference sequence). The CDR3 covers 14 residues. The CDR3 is CASGTSAEGETQYF. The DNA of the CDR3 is TGTGCCAGCGGGACTAGCGCCGAAGGAGAGACCCAGTACTTC.

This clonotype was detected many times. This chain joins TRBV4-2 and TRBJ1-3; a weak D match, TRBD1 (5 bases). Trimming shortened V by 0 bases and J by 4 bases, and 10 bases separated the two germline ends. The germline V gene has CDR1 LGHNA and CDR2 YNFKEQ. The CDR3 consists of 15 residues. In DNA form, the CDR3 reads TGTGCCAGCAGCCAAGACGTGACAGAGGGAAACACCATATATTTT. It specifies CASSQDVTEGNTIYF.

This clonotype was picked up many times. The CDR3 sequence: CASSWGLAGNEQFF. The DNA of the CDR3 is TGTGCCAGCAGTTGGGGACTAGCGGGAAATGAGCAGTTCTTC. This chain uses TRBV12-3 or TRBV12-4 with TRBJ2-1; 13 nucleotides agree with TRBD2. V lost 4 bases and J lost 7; bases outside the gene matches: 1. The CDR3 loop spans 14 amino acids.